The source of this T cell receptor beta chain is a study of blood T cell repertoires in COVID-19. Trimming pared 3 bases from V and 0 bases from J, leaving 15 bases between. Germline V gene sequence: CDR1 MDHEN, CDR2 SYDVKM. The CDR3 is 17 residues long. TCRdb keeps only in-frame clones here, not all; method: immunoSEQ multiplex PCR. The sample comprises some 100,000 clones, 85% to 95% of which are singletons, and approximately 5.4% rests with the top ten. Material for sequencing was peripheral blood. The TCR originated in a man aged 45 to 65 with active COVID-19. The chain links TRBV28 to TRBJ2-1; no clear D. In DNA form, the CDR3 reads TGTGCCAGCAGTTTCCCCTCACGCGCTAGCTCCTACAATGAGCAGTTCTTC. Its protein product is CASSFPSRASSYNEQFF.